Here is one TCR beta chain with its context. This specimen belongs to a study of CD8+ T cells in alopecia areata. Turning to the study itself: Treatment comprised oral tofacitinib, 5 to 10 mg twice daily, in treated patients. Dosing with tofacitinib proceeded for 6 to 18 months, followed by 6 months off drug.

V gave up 1 base and J gave up 7 bases, with 14 bases separating them. This CDR3 contains 15 residues. Germline assignment: CDR1 LGHNA and CDR2 YSLEER. Extracted from the samples, RNA was reverse transcribed into cDNA to serve as the sequencing template. Repertoires were generated with immunoSEQ multiplex PCR, while TCRdb's copy carries only in-frame clones and drops some. The data contain approximately 57,000 clones, approximately 96% of them singletons. The rearrangement links TRBV4-3 to TRBJ2-1, with no clear D. This sequence was found in a human donor with alopecia areata. Sequences were derived from CD8+ T cells sorted from blood, sampled at week 0. The CDR3 loop reads CASSQVGFERNEQFF. The CDR3 DNA reads TGCGCCAGCAGCCAAGTAGGGTTTGAGAGGAATGAGCAGTTCTTC.